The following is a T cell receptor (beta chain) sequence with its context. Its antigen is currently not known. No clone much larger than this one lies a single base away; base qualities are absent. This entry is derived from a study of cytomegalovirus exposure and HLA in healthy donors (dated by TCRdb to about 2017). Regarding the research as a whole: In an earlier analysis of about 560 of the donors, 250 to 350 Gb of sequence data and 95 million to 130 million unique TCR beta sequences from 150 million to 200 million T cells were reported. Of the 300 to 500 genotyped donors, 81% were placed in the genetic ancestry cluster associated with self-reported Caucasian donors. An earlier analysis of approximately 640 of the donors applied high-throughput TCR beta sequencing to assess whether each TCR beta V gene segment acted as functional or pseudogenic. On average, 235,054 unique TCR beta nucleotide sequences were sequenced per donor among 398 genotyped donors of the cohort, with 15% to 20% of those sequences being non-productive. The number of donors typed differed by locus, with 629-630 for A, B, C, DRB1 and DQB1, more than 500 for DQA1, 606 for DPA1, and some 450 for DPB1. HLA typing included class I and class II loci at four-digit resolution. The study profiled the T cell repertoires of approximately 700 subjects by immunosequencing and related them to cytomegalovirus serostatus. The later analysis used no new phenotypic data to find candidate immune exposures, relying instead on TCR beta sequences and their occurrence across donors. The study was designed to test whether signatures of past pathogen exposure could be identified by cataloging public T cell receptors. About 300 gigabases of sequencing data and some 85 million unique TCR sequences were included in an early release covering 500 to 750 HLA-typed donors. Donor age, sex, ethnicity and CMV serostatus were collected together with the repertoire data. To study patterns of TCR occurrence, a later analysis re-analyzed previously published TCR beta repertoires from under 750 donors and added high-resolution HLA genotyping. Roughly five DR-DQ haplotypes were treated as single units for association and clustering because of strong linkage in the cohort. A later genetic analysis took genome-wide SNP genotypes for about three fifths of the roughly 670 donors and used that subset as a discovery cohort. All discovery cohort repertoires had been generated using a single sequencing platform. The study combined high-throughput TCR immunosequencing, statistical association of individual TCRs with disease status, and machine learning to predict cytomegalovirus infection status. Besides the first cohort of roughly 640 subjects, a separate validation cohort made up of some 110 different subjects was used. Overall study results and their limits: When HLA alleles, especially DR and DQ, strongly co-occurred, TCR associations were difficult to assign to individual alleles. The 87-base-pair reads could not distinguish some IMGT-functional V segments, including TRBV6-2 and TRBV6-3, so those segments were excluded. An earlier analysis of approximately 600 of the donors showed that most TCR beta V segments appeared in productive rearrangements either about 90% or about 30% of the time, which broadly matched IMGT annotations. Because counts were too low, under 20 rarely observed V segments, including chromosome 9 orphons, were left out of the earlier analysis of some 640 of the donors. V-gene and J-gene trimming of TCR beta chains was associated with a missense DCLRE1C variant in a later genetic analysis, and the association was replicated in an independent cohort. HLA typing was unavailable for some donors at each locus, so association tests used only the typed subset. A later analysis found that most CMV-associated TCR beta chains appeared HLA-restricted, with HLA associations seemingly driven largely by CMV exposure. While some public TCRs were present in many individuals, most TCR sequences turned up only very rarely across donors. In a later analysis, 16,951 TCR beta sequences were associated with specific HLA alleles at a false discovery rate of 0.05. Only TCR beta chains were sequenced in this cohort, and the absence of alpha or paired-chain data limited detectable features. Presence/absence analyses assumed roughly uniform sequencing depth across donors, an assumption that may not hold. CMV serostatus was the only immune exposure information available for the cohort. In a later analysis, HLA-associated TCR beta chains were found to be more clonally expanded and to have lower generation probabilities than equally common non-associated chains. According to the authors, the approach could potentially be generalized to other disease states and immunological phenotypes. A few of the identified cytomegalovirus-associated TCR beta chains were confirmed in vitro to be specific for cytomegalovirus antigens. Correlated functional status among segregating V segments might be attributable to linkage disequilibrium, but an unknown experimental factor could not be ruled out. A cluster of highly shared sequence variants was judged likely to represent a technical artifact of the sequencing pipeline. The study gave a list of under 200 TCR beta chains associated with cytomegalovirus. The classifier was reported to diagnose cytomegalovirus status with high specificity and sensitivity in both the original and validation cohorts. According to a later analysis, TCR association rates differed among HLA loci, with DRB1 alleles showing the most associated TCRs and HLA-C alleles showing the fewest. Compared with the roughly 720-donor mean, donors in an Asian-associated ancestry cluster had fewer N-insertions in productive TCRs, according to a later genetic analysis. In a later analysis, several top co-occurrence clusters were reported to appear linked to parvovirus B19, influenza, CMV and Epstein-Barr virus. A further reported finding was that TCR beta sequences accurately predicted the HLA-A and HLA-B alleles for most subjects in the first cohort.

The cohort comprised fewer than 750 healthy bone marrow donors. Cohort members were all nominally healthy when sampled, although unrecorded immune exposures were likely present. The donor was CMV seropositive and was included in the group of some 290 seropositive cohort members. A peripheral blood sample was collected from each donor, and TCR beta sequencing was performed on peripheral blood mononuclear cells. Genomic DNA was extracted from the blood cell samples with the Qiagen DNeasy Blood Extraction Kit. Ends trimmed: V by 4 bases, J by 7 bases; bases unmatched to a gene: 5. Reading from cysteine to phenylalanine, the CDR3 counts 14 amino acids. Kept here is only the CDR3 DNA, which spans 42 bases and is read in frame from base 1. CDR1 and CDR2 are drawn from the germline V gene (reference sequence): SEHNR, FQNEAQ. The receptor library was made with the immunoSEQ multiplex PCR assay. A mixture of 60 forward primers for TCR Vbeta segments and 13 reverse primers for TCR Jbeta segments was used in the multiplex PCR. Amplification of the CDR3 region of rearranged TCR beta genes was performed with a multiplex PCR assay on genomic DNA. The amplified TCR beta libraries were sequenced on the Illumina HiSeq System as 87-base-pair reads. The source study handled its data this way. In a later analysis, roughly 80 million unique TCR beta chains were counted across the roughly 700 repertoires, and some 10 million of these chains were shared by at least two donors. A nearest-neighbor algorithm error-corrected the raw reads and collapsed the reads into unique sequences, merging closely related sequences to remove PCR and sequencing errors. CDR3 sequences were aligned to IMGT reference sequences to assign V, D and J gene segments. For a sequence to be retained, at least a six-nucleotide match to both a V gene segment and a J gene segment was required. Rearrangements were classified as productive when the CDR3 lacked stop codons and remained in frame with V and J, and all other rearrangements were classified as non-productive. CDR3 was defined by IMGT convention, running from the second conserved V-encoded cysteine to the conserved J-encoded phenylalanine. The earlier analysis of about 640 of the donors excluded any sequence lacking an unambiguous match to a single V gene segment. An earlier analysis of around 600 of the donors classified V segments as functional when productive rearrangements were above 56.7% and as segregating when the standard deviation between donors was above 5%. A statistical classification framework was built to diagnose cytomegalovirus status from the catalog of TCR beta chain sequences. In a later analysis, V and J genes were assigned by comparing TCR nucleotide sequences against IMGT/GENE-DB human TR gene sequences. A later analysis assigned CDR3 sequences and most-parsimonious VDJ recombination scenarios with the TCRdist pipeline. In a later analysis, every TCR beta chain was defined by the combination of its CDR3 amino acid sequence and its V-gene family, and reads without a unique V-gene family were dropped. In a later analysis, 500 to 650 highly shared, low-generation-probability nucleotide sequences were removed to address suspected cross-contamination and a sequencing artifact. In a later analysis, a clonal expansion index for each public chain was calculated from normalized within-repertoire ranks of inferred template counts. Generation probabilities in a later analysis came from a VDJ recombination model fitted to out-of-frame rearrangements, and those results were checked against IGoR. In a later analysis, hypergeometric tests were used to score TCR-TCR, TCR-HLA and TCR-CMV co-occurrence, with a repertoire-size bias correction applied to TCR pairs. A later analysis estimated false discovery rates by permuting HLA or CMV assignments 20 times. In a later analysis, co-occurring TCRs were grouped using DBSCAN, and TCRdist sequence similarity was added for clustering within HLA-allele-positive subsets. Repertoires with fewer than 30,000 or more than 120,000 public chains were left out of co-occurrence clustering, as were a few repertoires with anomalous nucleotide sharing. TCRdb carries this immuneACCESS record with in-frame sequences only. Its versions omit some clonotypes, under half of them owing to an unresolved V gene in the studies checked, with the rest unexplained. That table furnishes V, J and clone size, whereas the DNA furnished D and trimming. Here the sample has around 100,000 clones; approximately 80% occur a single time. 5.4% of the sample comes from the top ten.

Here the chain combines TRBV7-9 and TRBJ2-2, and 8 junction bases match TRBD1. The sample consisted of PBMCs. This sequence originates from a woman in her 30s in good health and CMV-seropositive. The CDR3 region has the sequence CASSSGQGGGELFF. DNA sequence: TGTGCCAGCAGCTCAGGACAGGGCGGCGGGGAGCTGTTTTTT.